The table lists the clone carrying this T cell receptor (beta chain) with many counts. Its specificity is unknown. V lost 8 bases, J lost 0 bases, and 6 bases lay in between. The CDR3 runs 12 residues. The data originate from a study of post-analysis software for immune sequencing data. Whole-study findings and limits: Compared with controls, patients had more of roughly five TRBV segments, including TRBV5-6, TRBV5-1 and TRBV20-1.

Unique molecular identifiers were present in the TCR beta cDNA libraries. TCRdb used MiXCR to reprocess the PCR reads, holding one entry per CDR3 protein. The sample consists of approximately 250,000 distinct CDR3 sequences, about 40% of them appearing once. V and J are TRBV12-3 or TRBV12-4 and TRBJ2-3; tentatively, D is TRBD1 (5 bases). The receptor was derived from a girl aged 10 to 17 with multiple sclerosis. Material: blood. CDR3: CASGASTDTQYF. As DNA, the CDR3 is TGTGCCAGCGGGGCTAGCACAGATACGCAGTATTTT.